One and the same sample provided the 7 T cell receptor beta chains below, sequenced in a study of CD8 T cells in ankylosing spondylitis. Study results and caveats: Ankylosing spondylitis blood appeared to be characterized by a TCR beta motif of eight highly homologous variants.

From the 5' RACE reads, TCRdb called clonotypes with MiXCR, one entry per CDR3 protein. The table shows about 210,000 distinct CDR3 sequences, with 7.3% occurring only once. Antigens of these TCRs are unknown. Sequencing used blood, either unsorted or a sorted T cell fraction (not recorded which). These receptors all stem from a male donor with ankylosing spondylitis.

The sample holds many counts of this clonotype. The chain is built from TRBV9 and TRBJ2-3; possibly TRBD1 or TRBD2 for D (5 bases each). Trimming took 3 bases from V and 3 from J, leaving 11 bases between them. The CDR3 consists of 14 residues. Germline V gene data show CDR1 as SGDLS and CDR2 as YYNGEE. CDR3: CASSAWGLTDTQYF. The CDR3 DNA follows: TGTGCCAGCAGCGCATGGGGGTTGACAGATACGCAGTATTTT.

This clonotype has ten or more counts. V usage is TRBV25-1 and J usage is TRBJ2-6; 8 positions match TRBD1. V shed 7 bases and J 0 bases; nucleotides not matched to a gene: 5. The CDR3 has 16 amino acids. In germline, CDR1 is MGHDK, CDR2 SYGVNS. Here the CDR3 reads CASTDRDHSGANVLTF. CDR3 sequence (DNA): TGTGCCAGCACGGACAGGGACCACTCTGGGGCCAACGTCCTGACTTTC.

The chain joins TRBV19 to TRBJ2-1; tentative D call: TRBD2 (7 bases). This CDR3 has 13 residues. Trimming took 11 bases from V and 3 from J, leaving 14 bases between them. Germline values: CDR1 LNHDA, CDR2 SQIVND (reference sequence). CDR3 loop: CACQGRGYNEQFF. Written as DNA, the CDR3 is TGTGCCTGCCAGGGGAGGGGCTACAATGAGCAGTTCTTC.

This rearrangement joins TRBV18 to TRBJ2-5; D unclear. There are 15 residues in the CDR3. Trimming cost V 6 bases and J 0 bases, with 14 bases left between them. Looked up from germline, CDR1 is KGHSH and CDR2 is LQKENI. CDR3 sequence reads: CASSPYRGNQETQYF. Written as DNA, the CDR3 is TGTGCCAGCTCGCCATATCGTGGGAACCAAGAGACCCAGTACTTC. Variable domain in full (rest from reference TRBV18 and TRBJ2-5): NAGVMQNPRHLVRRRGQEARLRCSPMKGHSHVYWYRQLPEEGLKFMVYLQKENIIDESGMPKERFSAEFPKEGPSILRIQQVVRGDSAAYFCASSPYRGNQETQYFGPGTRLLVL.

Many counts were recorded for this clonotype. The CDR3 spells CASRLLAGVIHEQFF. The CDR3 region has the DNA TGTGCCAGCAGATTACTAGCGGGAGTCATACATGAGCAGTTCTTC. This chain uses TRBV27 with TRBJ2-1, with 11 nucleotides matching TRBD2. Germline V gene lookup returns CDR1 MNHEY and CDR2 SMNVEV (reference sequence). The CDR3 runs 15 residues. The V gene end was trimmed by 6 bases and the J gene end by 8 bases; junction bases not matched to a gene: 9.

Ten or more counts support this clonotype. The chain combines TRBV27 with TRBJ1-1, with no clear D. Germline V lookup: CDR1 MNHEY, CDR2 SMNVEV (reference sequence). Trimming left V 6 bases short and J 3 bases short, with 11 bases between. There are 13 residues in the CDR3. The CDR3 DNA reads as TGTGCCAGCAGAACAGTAGAGGACACTGAAGCTTTCTTT. Residues: CASRTVEDTEAFF.

This clonotype was seen repeatedly, ten times or more. The chain links TRBV5-1 to TRBJ2-1; 9 positions agree with TRBD1. V lost 3 bases and J lost 9; bases outside the gene matches: 4. This CDR3 has 13 residues. Germline CDR1 SGHRS, CDR2 YFSETQ. CDR3 bases: TGCGCCAGCAGCTGGACAGGGGTCATTGAGCAGTTCTTC. This gives the protein CASSWTGVIEQFF.